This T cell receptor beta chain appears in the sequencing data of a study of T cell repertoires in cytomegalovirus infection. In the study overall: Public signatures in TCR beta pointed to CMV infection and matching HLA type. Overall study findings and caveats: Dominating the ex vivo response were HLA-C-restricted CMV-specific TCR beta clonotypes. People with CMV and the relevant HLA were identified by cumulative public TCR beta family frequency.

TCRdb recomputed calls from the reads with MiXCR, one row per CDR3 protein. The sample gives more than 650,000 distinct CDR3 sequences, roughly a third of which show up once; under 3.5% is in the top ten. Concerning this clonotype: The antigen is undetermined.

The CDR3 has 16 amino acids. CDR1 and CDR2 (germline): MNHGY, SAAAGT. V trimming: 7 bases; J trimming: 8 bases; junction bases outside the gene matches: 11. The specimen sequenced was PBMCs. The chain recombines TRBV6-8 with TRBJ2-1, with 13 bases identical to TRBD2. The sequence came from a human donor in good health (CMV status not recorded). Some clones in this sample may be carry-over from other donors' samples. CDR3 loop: CASTPAGTSGKHEQFF. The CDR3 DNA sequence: TGTGCCAGCACCCCCGCCGGGACTAGCGGGAAACATGAGCAGTTCTTC.